The 2 T cell receptor beta chains given below trace back to one sample, sequenced in a study of blood T cell repertoires in COVID-19. Repertoires were generated with immunoSEQ multiplex PCR, while TCRdb's copy carries only in-frame clones and drops some. The data hold around 190,000 clones, with around 85% observed a single time. The specimen was peripheral blood. These receptor sequences come from an older man with active or convalescent COVID-19.

The CDR3 spells CASSPRGTGSVGNTEAFF. Here the CDR3 DNA reads TGTGCCAGCAGCCCGAGGGGGACAGGGAGCGTTGGAAACACTGAAGCTTTCTTT. The chain is built from TRBV5-4 and TRBJ1-1, with 9 bases fitting TRBD1. After removal of 4 bases from V and 2 bases from J, the junction contained 15 bases not matched to a gene. Germline values: CDR1 SGHNT, CDR2 YYREEE (reference sequence). The CDR3 is 18 residues long.

This clone was seen more than once but under ten times. The rearrangement links TRBV7-3 to TRBJ2-7; 8 nucleotides line up with TRBD1. Per germline, CDR1 SGHTA and CDR2 FQGTGA. CDR3 size: 14 residues. The V segment lost 5 bases and the J segment 0 bases; nucleotides outside the gene matches: 3. CDR3 region: CASSRTGFSYEQYF. DNA of the CDR3: TGTGCCAGCAGCCGGACAGGGTTCTCCTACGAGCAGTACTTC. Using reference TRBV7-3 and TRBJ2-7 for the parts outside the CDR3, the full variable domain is GAGVSQTPSNKVTEKGKYVELRCDPISGHTALYWYRQSLGQGPEFLIYFQGTGAADDSGLPNDRFFAVRPEGSVSTLKIQRTERGDSAVYLCASSRTGFSYEQYFGPGTRLTVT.